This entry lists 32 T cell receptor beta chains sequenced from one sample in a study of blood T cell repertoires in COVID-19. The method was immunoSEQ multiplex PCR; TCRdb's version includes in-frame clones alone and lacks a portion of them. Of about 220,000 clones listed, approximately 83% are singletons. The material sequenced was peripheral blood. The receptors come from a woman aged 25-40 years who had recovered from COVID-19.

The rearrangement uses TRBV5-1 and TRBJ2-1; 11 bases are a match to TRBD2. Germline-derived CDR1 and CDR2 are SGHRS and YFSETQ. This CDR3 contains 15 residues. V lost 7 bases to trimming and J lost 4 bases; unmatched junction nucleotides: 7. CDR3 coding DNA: TGCGCCAGCGCCCGACTAGCGGGGAAATACAATGAGCAGTTCTTC. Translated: CASARLAGKYNEQFF.

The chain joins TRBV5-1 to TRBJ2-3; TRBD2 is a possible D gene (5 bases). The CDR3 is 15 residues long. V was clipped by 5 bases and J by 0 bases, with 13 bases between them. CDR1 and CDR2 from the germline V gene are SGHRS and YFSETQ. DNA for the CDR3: TGCGCCAGCAGACCGAGCGGTGCTAGCACAGATACGCAGTATTTT. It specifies CASRPSGASTDTQYF.

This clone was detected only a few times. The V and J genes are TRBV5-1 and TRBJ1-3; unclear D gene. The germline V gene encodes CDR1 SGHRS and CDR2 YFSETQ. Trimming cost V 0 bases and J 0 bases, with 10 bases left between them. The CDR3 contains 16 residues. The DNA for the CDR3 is TGCGCCAGCAGCTTGGGTCAGGCCACCTCTGGAAACACCATATATTTT. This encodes CASSLGQATSGNTIYF.

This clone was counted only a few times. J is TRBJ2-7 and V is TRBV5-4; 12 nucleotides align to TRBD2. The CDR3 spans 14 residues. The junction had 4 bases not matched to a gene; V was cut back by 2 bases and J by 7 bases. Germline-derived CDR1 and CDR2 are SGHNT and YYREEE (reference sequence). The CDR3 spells CASSLLAGGREQYF. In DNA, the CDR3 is TGTGCCAGCAGCTTACTAGCGGGAGGCAGGGAGCAGTACTTC.

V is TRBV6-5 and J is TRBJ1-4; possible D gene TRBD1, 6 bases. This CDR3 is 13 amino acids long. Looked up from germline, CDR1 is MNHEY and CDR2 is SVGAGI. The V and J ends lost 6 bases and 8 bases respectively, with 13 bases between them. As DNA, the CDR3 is TGTGCCAGCAGGACAGGCGAGTGGGAAAAACTGTTTTTT. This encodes CASRTGEWEKLFF.

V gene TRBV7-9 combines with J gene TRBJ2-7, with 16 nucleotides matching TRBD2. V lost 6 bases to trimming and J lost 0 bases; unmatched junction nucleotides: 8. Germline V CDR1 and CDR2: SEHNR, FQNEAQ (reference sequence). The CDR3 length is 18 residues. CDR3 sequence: CASSSPGLAGGPSYEQYF. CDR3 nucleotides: TGTGCCAGCAGTTCACCGGGACTAGCGGGAGGGCCCTCCTACGAGCAGTACTTC.

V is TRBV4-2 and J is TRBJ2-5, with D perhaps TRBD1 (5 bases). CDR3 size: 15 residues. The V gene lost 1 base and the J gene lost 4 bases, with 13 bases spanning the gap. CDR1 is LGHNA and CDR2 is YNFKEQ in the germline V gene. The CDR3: CASSQGQAQGETQYF. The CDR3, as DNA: TGTGCCAGCAGCCAAGGGCAGGCCCAGGGAGAGACCCAGTACTTC.

In nucleotides, the CDR3 is TGCGCCAGCAGTGAGTCTGAAAGACTTGTAGGAGTGTGCTACGAGCAGTACTTC. The encoded protein is CASSESERLVGVCYEQYF. The rearrangement joins TRBV10-1 to TRBJ2-7; D gene ambiguous. Germline lookup yields CDR1 WNHNN and CDR2 SYGVQD (reference sequence). V was cut by 0 bases and J by 3 bases, with 21 bases left in between. The CDR3 sequence is 18 residues long.

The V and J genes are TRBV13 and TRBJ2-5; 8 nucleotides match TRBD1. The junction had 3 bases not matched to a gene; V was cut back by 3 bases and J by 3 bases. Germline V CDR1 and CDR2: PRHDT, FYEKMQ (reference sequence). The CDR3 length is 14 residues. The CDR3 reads CASSLTGAEETQYF. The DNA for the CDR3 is TGTGCCAGCAGCTTGACAGGGGCGGAAGAGACCCAGTACTTC.

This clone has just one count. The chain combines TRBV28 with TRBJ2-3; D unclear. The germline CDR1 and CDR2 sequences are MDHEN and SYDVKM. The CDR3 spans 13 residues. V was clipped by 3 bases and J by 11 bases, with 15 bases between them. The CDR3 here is CASSFPIPLEQYF. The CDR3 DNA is TGTGCCAGCAGTTTCCCCATCCCCCTAGAGCAGTATTTT.

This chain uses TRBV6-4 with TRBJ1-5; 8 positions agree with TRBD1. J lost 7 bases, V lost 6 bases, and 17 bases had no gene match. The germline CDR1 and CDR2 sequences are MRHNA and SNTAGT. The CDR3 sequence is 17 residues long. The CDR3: CASRDIRLDREGQPQHF. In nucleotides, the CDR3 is TGTGCCAGCAGGGACATCCGCCTGGACAGGGAAGGACAGCCCCAGCATTTT.

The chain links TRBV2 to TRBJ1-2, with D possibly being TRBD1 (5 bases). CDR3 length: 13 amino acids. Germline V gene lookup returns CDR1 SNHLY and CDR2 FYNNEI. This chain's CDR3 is CAGGENLNYGYTF. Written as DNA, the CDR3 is TGTGCGGGGGGGGAGAACCTTAACTATGGCTACACCTTC.

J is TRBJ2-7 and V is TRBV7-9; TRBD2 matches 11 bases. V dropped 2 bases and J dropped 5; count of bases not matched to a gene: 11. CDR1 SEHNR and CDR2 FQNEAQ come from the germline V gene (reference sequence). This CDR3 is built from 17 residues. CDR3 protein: CASSLWTSGRSQNEQYF. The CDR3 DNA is TGTGCCAGCAGCTTATGGACTAGCGGGCGAAGTCAGAACGAGCAGTACTTC.

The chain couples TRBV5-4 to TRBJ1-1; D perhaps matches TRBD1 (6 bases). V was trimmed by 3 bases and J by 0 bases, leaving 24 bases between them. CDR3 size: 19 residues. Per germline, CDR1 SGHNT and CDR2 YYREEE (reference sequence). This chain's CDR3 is CASSYRTAPSREVNTEAFF. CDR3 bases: TGTGCCAGCAGCTATCGGACAGCCCCATCCCGGGAGGTGAACACTGAAGCTTTCTTT.

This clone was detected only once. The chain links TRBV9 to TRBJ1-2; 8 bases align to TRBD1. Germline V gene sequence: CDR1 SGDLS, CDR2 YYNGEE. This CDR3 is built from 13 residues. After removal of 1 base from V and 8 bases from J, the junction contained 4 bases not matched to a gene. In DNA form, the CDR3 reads TGTGCCAGCAGCGTACAGGGGGCTAAGGGCTACACCTTC. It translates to CASSVQGAKGYTF.

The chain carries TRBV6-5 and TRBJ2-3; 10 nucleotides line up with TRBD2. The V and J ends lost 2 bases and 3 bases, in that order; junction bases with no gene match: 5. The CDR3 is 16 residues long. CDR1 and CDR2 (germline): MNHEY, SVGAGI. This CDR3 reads CASSYRTSGGTDTQYF. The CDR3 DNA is TGTGCCAGCAGTTACCGGACTAGCGGCGGGACAGATACGCAGTATTTT.

The CDR3 spells CASSFDRDREQYF. In DNA, the CDR3 is TGTGCCAGCAGTTTTGACAGGGATCGCGAGCAGTACTTC. The rearrangement uses TRBV2 and TRBJ2-7; TRBD1 matches 7 bases. Germline CDR1 reads SNHLY; CDR2 reads FYNNEI. Germline trimming cut 5 bases from V and 6 bases from J; bases unmatched to any gene: 7. The CDR3 extends over 13 amino acids.

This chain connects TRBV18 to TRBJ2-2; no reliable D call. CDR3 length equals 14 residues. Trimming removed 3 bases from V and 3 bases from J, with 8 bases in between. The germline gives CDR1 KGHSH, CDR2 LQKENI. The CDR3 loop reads CASSPFRDTGELFF. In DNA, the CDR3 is TGTGCCAGCTCACCGTTCCGGGACACCGGGGAGCTGTTTTTT.

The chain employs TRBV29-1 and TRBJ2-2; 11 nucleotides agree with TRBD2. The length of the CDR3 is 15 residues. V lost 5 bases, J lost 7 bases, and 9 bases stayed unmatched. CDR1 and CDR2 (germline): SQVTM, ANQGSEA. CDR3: CSVLGTSGSGGELFF. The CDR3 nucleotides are TGCAGCGTTCTGGGAACTAGCGGGAGTGGCGGGGAGCTGTTTTTT.

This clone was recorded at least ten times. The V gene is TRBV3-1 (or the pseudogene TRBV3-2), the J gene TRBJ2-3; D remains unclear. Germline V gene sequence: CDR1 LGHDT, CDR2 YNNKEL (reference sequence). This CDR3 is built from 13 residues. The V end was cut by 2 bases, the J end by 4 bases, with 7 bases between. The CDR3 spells CASSQPPSDTQYF. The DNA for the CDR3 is TGTGCCAGCAGCCAACCTCCCTCAGATACGCAGTATTTT.

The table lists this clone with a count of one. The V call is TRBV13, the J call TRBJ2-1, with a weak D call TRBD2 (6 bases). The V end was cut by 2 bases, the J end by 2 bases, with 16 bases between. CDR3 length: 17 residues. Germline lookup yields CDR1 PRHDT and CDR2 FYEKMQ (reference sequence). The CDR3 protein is CASSLRIGRGAYNEQFF. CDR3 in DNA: TGTGCCAGCAGCTTACGGATCGGGCGGGGAGCCTACAATGAGCAGTTCTTC.

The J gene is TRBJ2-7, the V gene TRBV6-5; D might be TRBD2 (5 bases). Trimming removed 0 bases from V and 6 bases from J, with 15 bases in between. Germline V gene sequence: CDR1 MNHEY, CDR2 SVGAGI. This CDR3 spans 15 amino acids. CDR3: CASSYSPGWGAEQYF. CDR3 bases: TGTGCCAGCAGTTACTCTCCCGGTTGGGGAGCCGAGCAGTACTTC.

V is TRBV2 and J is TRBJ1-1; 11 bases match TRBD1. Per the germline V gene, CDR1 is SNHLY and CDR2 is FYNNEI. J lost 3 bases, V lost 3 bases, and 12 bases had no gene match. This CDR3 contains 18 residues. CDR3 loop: CASSDSVGQGVSDTEAFF. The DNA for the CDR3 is TGTGCCAGCAGTGATTCAGTGGGACAGGGGGTTTCGGACACTGAAGCTTTCTTT.

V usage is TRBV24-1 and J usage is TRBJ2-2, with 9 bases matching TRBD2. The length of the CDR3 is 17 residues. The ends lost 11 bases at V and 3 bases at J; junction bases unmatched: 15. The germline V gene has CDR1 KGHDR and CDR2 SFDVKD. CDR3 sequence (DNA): TGTGCCATCCGGGGACTAGCTGGGAGAATGGACACCGGGGAGCTGTTTTTT. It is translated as CAIRGLAGRMDTGELFF.

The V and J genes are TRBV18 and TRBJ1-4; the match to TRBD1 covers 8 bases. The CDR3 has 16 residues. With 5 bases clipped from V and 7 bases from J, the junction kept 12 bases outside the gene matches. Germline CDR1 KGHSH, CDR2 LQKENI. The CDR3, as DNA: TGTGCCAGCTCATCAGTCCAGGGGGCCGGGGCTGAAAAACTGTTTTTT. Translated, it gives CASSSVQGAGAEKLFF.

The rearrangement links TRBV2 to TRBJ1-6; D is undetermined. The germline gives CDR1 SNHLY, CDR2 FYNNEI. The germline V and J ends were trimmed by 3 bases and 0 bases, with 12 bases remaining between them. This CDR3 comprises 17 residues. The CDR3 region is CASSDVNLNSYNSPLHF. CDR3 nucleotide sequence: TGTGCCAGCAGTGATGTTAACTTAAACTCCTATAATTCACCCCTCCACTTT. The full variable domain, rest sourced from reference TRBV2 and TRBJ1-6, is EPEVTQTPSHQVTQMGQEVILRCVPISNHLYFYWYRQILGQKVEFLVSFYNNEISEKSEIFDDQFSVERPDGSNFTLKIRSTKLEDSAMYFCASSDVNLNSYNSPLHFGNGTRLTVT.

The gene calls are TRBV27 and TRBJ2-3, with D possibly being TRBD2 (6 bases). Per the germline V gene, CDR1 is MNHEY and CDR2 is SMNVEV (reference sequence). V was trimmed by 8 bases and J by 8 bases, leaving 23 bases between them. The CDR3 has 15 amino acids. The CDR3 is CASSSGLMWVGTQYF. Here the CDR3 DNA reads TGTGCCAGCTCGTCGGGACTTATGTGGGTGGGTACGCAGTATTTT.

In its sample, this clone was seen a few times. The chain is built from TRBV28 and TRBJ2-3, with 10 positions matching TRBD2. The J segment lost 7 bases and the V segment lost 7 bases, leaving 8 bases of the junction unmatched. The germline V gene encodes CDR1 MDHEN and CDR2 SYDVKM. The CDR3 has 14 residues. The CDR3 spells CASTTSGSIYTQYF. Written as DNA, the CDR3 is TGTGCCAGCACGACTAGCGGGTCCATTTATACGCAGTATTTT.

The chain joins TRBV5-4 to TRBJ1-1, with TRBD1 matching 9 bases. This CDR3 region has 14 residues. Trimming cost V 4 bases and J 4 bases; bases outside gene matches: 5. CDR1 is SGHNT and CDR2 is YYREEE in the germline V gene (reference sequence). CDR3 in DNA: TGTGCCAGCAGCAAGGGACAGGGAGGCACTGAAGCTTTCTTT. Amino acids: CASSKGQGGTEAFF.

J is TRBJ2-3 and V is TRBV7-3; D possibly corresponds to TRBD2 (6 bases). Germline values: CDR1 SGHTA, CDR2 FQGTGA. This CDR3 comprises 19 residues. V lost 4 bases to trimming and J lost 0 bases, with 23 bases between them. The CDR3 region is CASSSWVGGTTLSTDTQYF. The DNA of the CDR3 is TGTGCCAGCAGCTCCTGGGTTGGCGGGACGACTCTTAGCACAGATACGCAGTATTTT.

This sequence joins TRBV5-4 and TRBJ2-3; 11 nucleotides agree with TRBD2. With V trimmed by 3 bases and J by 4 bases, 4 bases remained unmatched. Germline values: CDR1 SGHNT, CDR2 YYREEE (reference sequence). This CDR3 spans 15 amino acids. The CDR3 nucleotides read TGTGCCAGCAGCTCGCCGGGACTAGCGGCAGATACGCAGTATTTT. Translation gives CASSSPGLAADTQYF.

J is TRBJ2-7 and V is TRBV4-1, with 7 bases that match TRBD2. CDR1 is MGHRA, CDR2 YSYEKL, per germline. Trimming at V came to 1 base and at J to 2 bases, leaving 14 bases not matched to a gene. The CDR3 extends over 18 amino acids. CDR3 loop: CASSQGRGERDIPYEQYF. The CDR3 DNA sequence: TGCGCCAGCAGCCAAGGACGAGGGGAGCGGGATATCCCCTACGAGCAGTACTTC.